The T cell receptor (beta chain) under discussion was sequenced for a study of T cell repertoires in cytomegalovirus infection (dated by TCRdb to the late 2010s). Concerning the study at large: The peptide stimulations were aimed at well-studied HLA-B-restricted epitopes as well as recently identified HLA-C-restricted CMV epitopes, whose presentation resists viral immunomodulation. Donor HLA type was relevant to the analysis, because carriage of CMV infection together with the matching HLA type was indicated by public TCR beta signatures. Findings and caveats that apply to the study as a whole: The ex vivo response was dominated by HLA-C-restricted CMV-specific TCR beta clonotypes, which also provided the single most frequent clonotype in two of eight donors. Cumulative frequency of public TCR beta family members discriminated carriers of CMV infection plus the relevant HLA type in this cohort and an independent roughly 320-donor cohort.

With regard to this clonotype: The antigen it binds to is not known. No base quality values were provided; no much bigger clone lies one nucleotide off.

Sequencer: Illumina HiSeq 1500. TCRdb ran its own pipeline on the public reads, namely fastp trimming at Q25 and MiXCR clone calling, and kept in-frame beta chains. A single entry per CDR3 protein holds the most common genes and DNA from its merged rows. For this sample there are about 310,000 distinct CDR3 sequences; roughly 25% appear just once. The leading ten clones occupy 10% to 15% of the sample. From cysteine to phenylalanine, the CDR3 is 12 amino acids long. The read is trimmed to its CDR3 DNA, 36 bases read in frame from base 1. Based on the germline V gene, the CDR1 and CDR2 sequences are KGHSH and LQKENI. V and J are truncated by 3 bases and 6 bases respectively, leaving an intervening sequence of 9 bases. Reading the label with the study, this specimen's treatment or condition is: in vitro stimulation with specific CMV peptide epitopes to enrich CMV-specific T cells.

The sequences come from cultured PBMCs, collected from culture after CMV antigen stimulation. The rearrangement joined TRBV18 to TRBJ2-7, with the D call perhaps TRBD1 or TRBD2, as 5 bases match in each case. This sequence originates from a human donor in good health (CMV status not recorded). Some clones in this sample may be carry-over from other donors' samples. This receptor has the CDR3 CASSPGTLEQYF. The DNA is TGTGCCAGCTCACCCGGGACCCTCGAGCAGTACTTC.